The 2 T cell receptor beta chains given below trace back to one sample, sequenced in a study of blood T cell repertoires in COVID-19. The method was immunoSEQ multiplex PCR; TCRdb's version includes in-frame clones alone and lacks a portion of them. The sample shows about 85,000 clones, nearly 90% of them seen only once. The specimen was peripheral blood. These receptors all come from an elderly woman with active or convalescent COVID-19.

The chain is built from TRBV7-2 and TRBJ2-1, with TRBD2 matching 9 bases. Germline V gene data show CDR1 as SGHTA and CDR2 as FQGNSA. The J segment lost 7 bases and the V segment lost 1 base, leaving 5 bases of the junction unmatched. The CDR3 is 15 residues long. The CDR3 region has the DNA TGTGCCAGCAGCTTAGTACCTAGCGGGAATAATGAGCAGTTCTTC. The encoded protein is CASSLVPSGNNEQFF.

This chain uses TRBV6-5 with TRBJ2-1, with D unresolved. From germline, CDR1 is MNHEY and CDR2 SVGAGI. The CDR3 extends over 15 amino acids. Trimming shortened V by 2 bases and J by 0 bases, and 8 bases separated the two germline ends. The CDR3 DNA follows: TGTGCCAGCAGTTACGGGCTGAGCTCCTACAATGAGCAGTTCTTC. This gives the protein CASSYGLSSYNEQFF.